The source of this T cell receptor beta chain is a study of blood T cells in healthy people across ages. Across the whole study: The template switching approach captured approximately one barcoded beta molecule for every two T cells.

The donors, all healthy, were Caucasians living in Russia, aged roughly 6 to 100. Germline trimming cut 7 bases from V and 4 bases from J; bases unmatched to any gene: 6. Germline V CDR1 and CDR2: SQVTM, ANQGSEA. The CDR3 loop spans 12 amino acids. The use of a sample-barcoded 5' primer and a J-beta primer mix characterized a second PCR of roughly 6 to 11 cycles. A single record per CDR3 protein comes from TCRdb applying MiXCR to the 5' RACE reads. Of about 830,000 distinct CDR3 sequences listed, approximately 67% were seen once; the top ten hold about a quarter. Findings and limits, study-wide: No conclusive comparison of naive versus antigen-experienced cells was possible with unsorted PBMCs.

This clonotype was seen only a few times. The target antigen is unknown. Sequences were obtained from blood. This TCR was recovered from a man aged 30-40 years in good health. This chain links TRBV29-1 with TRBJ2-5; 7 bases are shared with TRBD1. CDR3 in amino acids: CSAGDSTETQYF. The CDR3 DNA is TGCAGCGCCGGGGACAGTACAGAGACCCAGTACTTC.